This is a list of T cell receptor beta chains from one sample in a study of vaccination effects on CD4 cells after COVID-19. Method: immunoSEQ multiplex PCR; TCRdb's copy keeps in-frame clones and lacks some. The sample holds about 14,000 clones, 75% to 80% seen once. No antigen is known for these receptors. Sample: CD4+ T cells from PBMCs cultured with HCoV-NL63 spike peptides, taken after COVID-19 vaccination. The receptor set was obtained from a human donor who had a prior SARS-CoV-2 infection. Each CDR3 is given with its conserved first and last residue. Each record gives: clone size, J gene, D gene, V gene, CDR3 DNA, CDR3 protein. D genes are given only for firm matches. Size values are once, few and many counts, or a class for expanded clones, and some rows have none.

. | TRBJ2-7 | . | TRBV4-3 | TGCGCCAGCAGCCAAGATGAGGGAGGTGGGTACGAGCAGTACTTC | CASSQDEGGGYEQYF
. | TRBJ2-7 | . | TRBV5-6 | TGTGCCAGCAGCCCGGTTTTAGTGGACAAACCCTACGAGCAGTACTTC | CASSPVLVDKPYEQYF
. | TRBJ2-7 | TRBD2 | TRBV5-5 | TGTGCCAGCAGCTCCGGTTACGGCGGGGGATCTTACGAGCAGTACTTC | CASSSGYGGGSYEQYF
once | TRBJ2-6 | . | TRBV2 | TGTGCCAGCAATGAAAACCCTGGGGCCAACGTCCTGACTTTC | CASNENPGANVLTF
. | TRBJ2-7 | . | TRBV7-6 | TGTGCCAGCAGCCGAAACAGAGACTACGAGCAGTACTTC | CASSRNRDYEQYF
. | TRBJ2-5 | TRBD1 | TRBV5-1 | TGCGCCAGCAGCCTGACAGGGGGCTATGGGGAGACCCAGTACTTC | CASSLTGGYGETQYF
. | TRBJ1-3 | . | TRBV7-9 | TGTGCCAGCAGCTTAGGGCAGAACTCTGGAAACACCATATATTTT | CASSLGQNSGNTIYF
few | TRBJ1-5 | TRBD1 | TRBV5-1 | TGCGCCAGCAGCCCCGGGACAGTCAGCAATCAGCCCCAGCATTTT | CASSPGTVSNQPQHF
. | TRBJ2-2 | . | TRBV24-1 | TGTGCCACCAGTGATGCGTGGGAGCTGTTTTTT | CATSDAWELFF
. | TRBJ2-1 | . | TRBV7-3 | TGTGCCAGCAGCTTACAATCGTCGGTAGGACCCTACAACAACAATGAGCAGTTCTTC | CASSLQSSVGPYNNNEQFF
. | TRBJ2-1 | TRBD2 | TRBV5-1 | TGCGCCAGCAGCTTGGACCCTAGCGGGAATGGCAATGAGCAGTTCTTC | CASSLDPSGNGNEQFF
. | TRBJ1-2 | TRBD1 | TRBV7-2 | TGTGCCAGCAGCTTAGTTATGTGGGACAGGGGGCATGGTGGCTACACCTTC | CASSLVMWDRGHGGYTF
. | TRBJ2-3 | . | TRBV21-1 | TGTGCCAGCAGCCTAAAGGGGGGCACAGATACGCAGTATTTT | CASSLKGGTDTQYF
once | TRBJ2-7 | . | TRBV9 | TGTGCCAGCAGCGTAGATGGCAGCTCCTACGAGCAGTACTTC | CASSVDGSSYEQYF
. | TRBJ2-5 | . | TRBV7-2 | TGTGCCAGCAGCTTATCATCGGGGTGGGGTGAGACCCAGTACTTC | CASSLSSGWGETQYF
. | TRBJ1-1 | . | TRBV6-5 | TGTGCCAGCGGCCCGGGGAGCCTGAACACTGAAGCTTTCTTT | CASGPGSLNTEAFF
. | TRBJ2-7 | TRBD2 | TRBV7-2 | TGTGCCAGCAGCTTAACAAAGCGGGAGGTCGAGCAGTACTTC | CASSLTKREVEQYF
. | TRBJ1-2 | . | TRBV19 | TGTGCCAGTAGTATAGTTAGGCAAGCTGTCGGTCAAGGCTACACCTTC | CASSIVRQAVGQGYTF
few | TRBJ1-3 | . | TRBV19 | TGTGCCAGTAGTATACGACCGCTCTCTGGAAACACCATATATTTT | CASSIRPLSGNTIYF
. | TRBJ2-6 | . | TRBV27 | TGTGCCAGCAGCCACTGGCCATGGGGGCGGGGGAACTCTGGGGCCAACGTCCTGACTTTC | CASSHWPWGRGNSGANVLTF
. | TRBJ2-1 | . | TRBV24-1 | TGTGCCACCAGTGACCCGTCTACTGTCGCGTACAATGAGCAGTTCTTC | CATSDPSTVAYNEQFF
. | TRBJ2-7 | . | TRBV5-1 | TGCGCCAGCAGCTTGGTTGCAGCGTCCTACGAGCAGTACTTC | CASSLVAASYEQYF
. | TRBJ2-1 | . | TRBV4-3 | TGCGCCAGCAGCCAAGATCCCGGTACCTACAATGAGCAGTTCTTC | CASSQDPGTYNEQFF
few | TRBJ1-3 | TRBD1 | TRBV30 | TGTGCCTGGACCGAGGACAGGGAGGCTGGAAACACCATATATTTT | CAWTEDREAGNTIYF
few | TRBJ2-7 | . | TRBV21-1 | TGTGCCAGCAGCAAAGTTTTTACTAGCGGACCCTACGAGCAGTACTTC | CASSKVFTSGPYEQYF
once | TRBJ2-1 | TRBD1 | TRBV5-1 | TGCGCCAGCAGCTTCGGGACAGGGATGTTCAATGAGCAGTTCTTC | CASSFGTGMFNEQFF
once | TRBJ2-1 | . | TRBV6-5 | TGTGCCAGCACCCAGACAGGATTCTACAATGAGCAGTTCTTC | CASTQTGFYNEQFF
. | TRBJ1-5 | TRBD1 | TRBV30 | TGTGCCTACCAACAGGGGGCCTTCGATCAGCCCCAGCATTTT | CAYQQGAFDQPQHF
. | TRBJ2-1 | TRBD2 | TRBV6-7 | TGTGCCAGCAGTTACTCGATCCGGACTAGCGGGAGGAGTTCCTACAATGAGCAGTTCTTC | CASSYSIRTSGRSSYNEQFF
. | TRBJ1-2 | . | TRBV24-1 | TGTGCCACCAGTGATTCCCAATCGAATGGCTACACCTTC | CATSDSQSNGYTF
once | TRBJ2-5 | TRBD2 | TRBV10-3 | TGTGCCATCAGTTATAGCGGGGGGGACCAAGAGACCCAGTACTTC | CAISYSGGDQETQYF
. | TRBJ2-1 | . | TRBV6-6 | TGTGCCAGCAGTTACGGACCATACAATGAGCAGTTCTTC | CASSYGPYNEQFF
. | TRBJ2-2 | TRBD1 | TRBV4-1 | TGCGCCAGCAGCCCAGCGGACAGGGCAAGCACCGGGGAGCTGTTTTTT | CASSPADRASTGELFF
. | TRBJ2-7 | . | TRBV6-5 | TGTGCCAGCAGTCTAGCAACCTACGAGCAGTACTTC | CASSLATYEQYF
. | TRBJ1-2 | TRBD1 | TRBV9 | TGTGCCAGCAGCCACGGACAGGGGAGATATGGCTACACCTTC | CASSHGQGRYGYTF
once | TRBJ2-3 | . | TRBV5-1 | TGCGCCAGCAGCTTGACAGGCGTTAGCACAGATACGCAGTATTTT | CASSLTGVSTDTQYF
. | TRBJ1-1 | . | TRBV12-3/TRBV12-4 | TGTGCCAGCAGTTTATCAGGGTACACTGAAGCTTTCTTT | CASSLSGYTEAFF
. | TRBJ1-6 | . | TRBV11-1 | TGTGCCAGCAGCTTAGAGTCAAATTCACCCCTCCACTTT | CASSLESNSPLHF
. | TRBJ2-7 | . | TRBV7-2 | TGTGCCAGCAGCCTCCTGACAGGGACTAGCTACGAGCAGTACTTC | CASSLLTGTSYEQYF
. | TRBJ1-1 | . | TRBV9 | TGTGCCAGCAGCGTAGCGGTGGGCACTGAAGCTTTCTTT | CASSVAVGTEAFF
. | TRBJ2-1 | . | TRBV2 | TGTGCCAGCAGCGCGGGGCGAGTCACCTACAATGAGCAGTTCTTC | CASSAGRVTYNEQFF
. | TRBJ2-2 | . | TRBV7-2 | TGTGCCAGCAGCTTGGCGGTTCTGGGCACCGGGGAGCTGTTTTTT | CASSLAVLGTGELFF
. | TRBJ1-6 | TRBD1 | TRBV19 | TGTGCCAGTAGTATCGACAGGGATTCACCCCTCCACTTT | CASSIDRDSPLHF
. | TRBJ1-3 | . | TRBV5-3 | TGTGCCAGAAGCTTGGGAAACACCATATATTTT | CARSLGNTIYF
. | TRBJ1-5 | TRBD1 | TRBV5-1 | TGCGCCAGCAGCTTTTTAGGGGGCCTCAATCAGCCCCAGCATTTT | CASSFLGGLNQPQHF
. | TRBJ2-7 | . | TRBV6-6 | TGTGCCAGCAGATCGGGGGGACAGTACGAGCAGTACTTC | CASRSGGQYEQYF
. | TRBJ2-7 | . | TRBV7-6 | TGTGCCAGCAGCTTAGCTGTAGGGGGCTCCTACGAGCAGTACTTC | CASSLAVGGSYEQYF
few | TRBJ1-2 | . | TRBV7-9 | TGTGCCAGCAGCCGGGGACAAAACTATGGCTACACCTTC | CASSRGQNYGYTF